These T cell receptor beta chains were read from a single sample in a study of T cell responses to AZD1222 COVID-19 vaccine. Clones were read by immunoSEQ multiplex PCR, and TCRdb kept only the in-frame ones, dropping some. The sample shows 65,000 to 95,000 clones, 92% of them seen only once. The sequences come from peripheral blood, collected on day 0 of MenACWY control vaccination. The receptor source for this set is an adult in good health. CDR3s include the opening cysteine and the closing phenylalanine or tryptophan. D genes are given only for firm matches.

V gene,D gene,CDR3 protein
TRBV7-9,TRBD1,CASRRTGEGLNTEAFF
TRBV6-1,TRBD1,CASSDGTDGYTF
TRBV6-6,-,CASSSPASYEQYF
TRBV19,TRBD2,CASSIASGRVGTGELFF
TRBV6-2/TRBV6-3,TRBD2,CASSHGLAGAEQYF
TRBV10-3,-,CAARGGIDTEAFF
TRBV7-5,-,CVRRQSFGSSYNEQFF
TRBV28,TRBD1,CASSPGTGGSPLHF
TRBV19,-,CASRPGAWSNEQFF
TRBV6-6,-,CASSGQISNYGYTF
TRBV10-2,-,CASSELSGAGEQYF
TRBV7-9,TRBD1,CASSWDSFSGNTIYF
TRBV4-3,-,CASSPDAGTGELFF
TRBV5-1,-,CASSLGGSTDTQYF
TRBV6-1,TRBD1,CASSEADRGAGKLFF
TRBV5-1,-,CASTRDSSSYEQYF
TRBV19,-,CASSQGGWETQYF
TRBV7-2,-,CASSLVGPHTDTQYF
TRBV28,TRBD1,CASSSGDRREGYTF
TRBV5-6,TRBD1,CASSSGQGAYGYTF
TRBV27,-,CASSPAGAGLHNEQFF
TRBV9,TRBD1,CASSVGQGLVNTEAFF
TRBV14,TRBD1,CASSQGQGLEQYF